Below are 3 T cell receptor beta chains sequenced from a single sample in a study of patients and donors after allogeneic stem cell transplantation. TCRdb ran MiXCR on the RT-PCR reads and lists one entry per CDR3 protein. The profile shows roughly 250,000 distinct CDR3 sequences, 12% to 15% of them singletons. The sample comprised blood, either unsorted or a sorted T cell fraction (not recorded which). The receptors derive from a human donor who was either an allogeneic HSCT recipient or a stem cell or donor lymphocyte infusion donor (not recorded which). It is not recorded whose cells these are; they may come from a transplant donor.

In its sample, this clonotype was seen a few times. This CDR3 is CASSGGGSSYEQYF. CDR3 sequence (DNA): TGTGCCAGCAGTGGAGGGGGGAGCTCCTACGAGCAGTACTTC. This sequence joins TRBV7-2 and TRBJ2-7; D may match TRBD1 or TRBD2 (6 bases each). V lost 6 bases, J lost 0 bases, and 12 bases lay in between. The V gene's germline CDR1 is SGHTA and CDR2 FQGNSA. The CDR3 extends over 14 amino acids.

The genes are TRBV20-1 and TRBJ2-2, with D perhaps matching TRBD2 (6 bases). V was trimmed by 1 base and J by 4 bases, leaving 13 bases between them. Per the germline V gene, CDR1 is DFQATT and CDR2 is SNEGSKA (reference sequence). CDR3 size: 15 residues. CDR3 loop: CSARAAGRGTGELFF. CDR3 coding DNA: TGCAGTGCTAGAGCGGCGGGGAGAGGCACCGGGGAGCTGTTTTTT.

Only a few counts were recorded for this clonotype. This chain uses TRBV11-3 with TRBJ2-2; 8 bases line up with TRBD2. The germline V gene has CDR1 SGHNT and CDR2 YENEEA. The trim removed 5 bases at V and 6 bases at J, leaving 8 bases unmatched. This CDR3 has 15 amino acids. The CDR3 sequence is CASSAGTRGPGELFF. The CDR3, as DNA: TGTGCCAGCAGCGCGGGGACTAGGGGCCCCGGGGAGCTGTTTTTT.